Following are 30 T cell receptor beta chains from one sample sequenced in a study of identical twins. TCRdb reprocessed the 5' RACE reads with MiXCR, giving one entry per CDR3 protein. Of nearly 200,000 distinct CDR3 sequences listed, approximately 16% are singletons. The same data also contributed to another study, on T cells expressing NK-cell markers.

The sample consisted of CD8+ T cells sorted from blood. The receptor set was obtained from a woman younger than 35 in good health.

This clonotype showed up many times. The rearrangement links TRBV10-2 to TRBJ1-2; 9 nucleotides match TRBD1. Germline CDR1 is WSHSY and CDR2 is SAAADI. The trim removed 7 bases at V and 6 bases at J, leaving 12 bases unmatched. The CDR3 is made up of 15 amino acids. CDR3 in DNA: TGCGCCAGCAATACGGGACAGGGCTTGGTAGATGGCTACACCTTC. It is translated as CASNTGQGLVDGYTF.

V and J are TRBV27 and TRBJ2-7, with D possibly being TRBD1 (5 bases). Germline V gives CDR1 MNHEY, CDR2 SMNVEV (reference sequence). This CDR3 region has 14 residues. The V end lost 3 bases, the J end lost 3 bases, and 12 bases lay between the germline ends. CDR3 sequence: CASSLGPGYYEQYF. CDR3 bases: TGTGCCAGCAGTTTGGGGCCAGGTTACTACGAGCAGTACTTC.

This clonotype turned up a few times. The chain carries TRBV27 and TRBJ2-2; either TRBD1 or TRBD2 may supply D (5 bases each). The CDR3 loop spans 14 amino acids. Deletions cut 5 bases from V and 6 bases from J, with 13 bases between. Germline V gene data show CDR1 as MNHEY and CDR2 as SMNVEV (reference sequence). The CDR3 region has the DNA TGTGCCAGCAGTCCTGGGGGTAGACCCGGGGAGCTGTTTTTT. This sequence encodes CASSPGGRPGELFF.

The chain has TRBV6-1 and TRBJ2-1, with 9 bases that match TRBD1. Germline assignment: CDR1 MNHNS and CDR2 SASEGT. V shed 8 bases and J 1 base; nucleotides not matched to a gene: 6. The CDR3 is made up of 15 amino acids. The CDR3 protein is CASRTTGGSYNEQFF. The CDR3 DNA reads as TGTGCCAGCCGCACGACAGGGGGGTCCTACAATGAGCAGTTCTTC.

The V and J genes are TRBV12-3 or TRBV12-4 and TRBJ2-1; D possibly matches TRBD1 or TRBD2 (5 bases each). V was pared by 3 bases and J by 9 bases, with 9 bases between. CDR3 length: 12 residues. DNA of the CDR3: TGTGCCAGCAGTTTTGGGGACGGTGAGCAGTTCTTC. It translates to CASSFGDGEQFF.

The gene calls are TRBV12-5 and TRBJ2-7; 7 nucleotides line up with TRBD1. CDR3 size: 11 residues. CDR1 and CDR2 from the germline V gene are LGHNT and FRNRAP. The V segment lost 7 bases and the J segment 4 bases; nucleotides outside the gene matches: 1. CDR3 region: CASDRGYEQYF. CDR3 in DNA: TGTGCTAGTGACAGGGGATACGAGCAGTACTTC.

In this sample, this clonotype turned up a few times. J is TRBJ1-4 and V is TRBV7-9; D is unclear. Germline-derived CDR1 and CDR2 are SEHNR and FQNEAQ (reference sequence). This CDR3 comprises 13 residues. Trimming cost V 6 bases and J 4 bases, with 9 bases left between them. The chain's CDR3 is CASSGGRNEKLFF. CDR3 DNA sequence: TGTGCCAGCAGTGGAGGCCGTAATGAAAAACTGTTTTTT.

This clonotype was seen a few times. CDR3 amino acids: CSVDGSGGGKNYNEQFF. The CDR3 DNA reads as TGCAGCGTTGATGGGTCGGGGGGCGGTAAGAACTACAATGAGCAGTTCTTC. J is TRBJ2-1 and V is TRBV29-1, with a tentative D call TRBD2 (7 bases). Trimming pared 3 bases from V and 3 bases from J, leaving 21 bases between. The germline gives CDR1 SQVTM, CDR2 ANQGSEA. The CDR3 is made up of 17 amino acids.

This clonotype showed up just a few times. The chain couples TRBV6-5 to TRBJ2-7, with TRBD2 as a possible D gene (5 bases). CDR3 length: 12 amino acids. Trimming removed 5 bases from V and 6 bases from J, with 11 bases in between. Germline V gene sequence: CDR1 MNHEY, CDR2 SVGAGI. CDR3 loop: CASSGEKGEQYF. The CDR3 DNA reads as TGTGCCAGCAGTGGGGAGAAGGGCGAGCAGTACTTC.

This clonotype appeared a few times. The V and J genes are TRBV5-5 and TRBJ2-7; tentatively, D is TRBD1 (5 bases). Trimming took 0 bases from V and 1 from J, leaving 11 bases between them. The germline CDR1 and CDR2 sequences are SGHKS and YYEKEE (reference sequence). The CDR3 sequence is 15 residues long. CDR3 region: CASSLEDTPSYEQYF. CDR3 sequence (DNA): TGTGCCAGCAGCTTGGAGGACACTCCGTCCTACGAGCAGTACTTC.

This chain uses TRBV2 with TRBJ2-7; D is unclear. V shed 8 bases and J shed 4 bases, with 21 bases lying between them. This CDR3 spans 15 amino acids. The germline V gene has CDR1 SNHLY and CDR2 FYNNEI. The CDR3 coding sequence is TGTGCCAGCTCTTGGCTCCGGGCCGAGGATTACGAGCAGTACTTC. Translation: CASSWLRAEDYEQYF. Together with reference TRBV2 and TRBJ2-7, the CDR3 gives the full variable domain: EPEVTQTPSHQVTQMGQEVILRCVPISNHLYFYWYRQILGQKVEFLVSFYNNEISEKSEIFDDQFSVERPDGSNFTLKIRSTKLEDSAMYFCASSWLRAEDYEQYFGPGTRLTVT.

V gene TRBV7-9 combines with J gene TRBJ1-2; possibly TRBD1 for D (6 bases). CDR1 and CDR2 from the germline V gene are SEHNR and FQNEAQ (reference sequence). Trimming removed 2 bases at V and 4 bases at J, with 17 bases between. This CDR3 has 16 residues. CDR3 region: CASSLFETGWSYGYTF. DNA for the CDR3: TGTGCCAGCAGCTTATTCGAGACAGGATGGTCCTATGGCTACACCTTC.

In this sample, this clonotype turned up a few times. Here the CDR3 DNA reads TGTGCCACCGGACGATTGGGGCAGCTAGAGACCCAGTACTTC. Translation: CATGRLGQLETQYF. This chain connects TRBV12-3 or TRBV12-4 to TRBJ2-5; TRBD1 might be the D (5 bases). CDR3 length: 14 amino acids. The V and J ends lost 10 bases and 4 bases respectively, with 19 bases between them.

The chain combines TRBV7-8 with TRBJ1-1; D is ambiguous. Deletions cut 1 base from V and 7 bases from J, with 16 bases between. There are 15 residues in the CDR3. Per the germline V gene, CDR1 is SGHVS and CDR2 is FQNEAQ. CDR3 coding DNA: TGTGCCAGCAGCTTAGTTGTAGGGTTGGTAGGTGAAGCTTTCTTT. It translates to CASSLVVGLVGEAFF. Complete variable domain (other parts from reference TRBV7-8 and TRBJ1-1): GAGVSQSPRYKVAKRGQDVALRCDPISGHVSLFWYQQALGQGPEFLTYFQNEAQLDKSGLPSDRFFAERPEGSVSTLKIQRTQQEDSAVYLCASSLVVGLVGEAFFGQGTRLTVV.

The gene calls are TRBV19 and TRBJ1-1; no clear D gene. Trimming took off 7 bases at V and 3 bases at J, with 6 bases between the two ends. The CDR3 contains 11 residues. Germline CDR1 LNHDA, CDR2 SQIVND (reference sequence). CDR3 nucleotides: TGTGCCAGTAAGAGGGACACTGAAGCTTTCTTT. Translation gives CASKRDTEAFF.

There are a few counts of this clonotype. This chain uses TRBV20-1 with TRBJ2-1; D uncertain. This CDR3 spans 13 amino acids. The germline CDR1 and CDR2 sequences are DFQATT and SNEGSKA (reference sequence). Trimming removed 0 bases at V and 9 bases at J, with 12 bases between. CDR3 nucleotide sequence: TGCAGTGCTAGAGATAGTCAGGCGGTTGAGCAGTTCTTC. As protein: CSARDSQAVEQFF.

V is TRBV9 and J is TRBJ2-5; D perhaps matches TRBD2 (5 bases). This CDR3 spans 15 amino acids. The germline V gene encodes CDR1 SGDLS and CDR2 YYNGEE. Trimming removed 1 base at V and 4 bases at J, with 14 bases between. CDR3: CASSVYGEVSETQYF. CDR3 in DNA: TGTGCCAGCAGCGTATACGGGGAAGTTTCAGAGACCCAGTACTTC.

This clonotype has just a few counts. The chain carries TRBV5-6 and TRBJ2-5, with TRBD2 matching 10 bases. The CDR3 extends over 15 amino acids. CDR1 and CDR2 from the germline V gene are SGHDT and YYEEEE. Trimming at V came to 0 bases and at J to 1 base, leaving 0 bases not matched to a gene. Here the CDR3 DNA reads TGTGCCAGCAGCTTGGAGCGGGGGGGCCAAGAGACCCAGTACTTC. Its translation: CASSLERGGQETQYF.

The chain joins TRBV27 to TRBJ1-1; D is unresolved. V was shortened by 2 bases and J by 0 bases, with 13 bases between the two germline ends. The CDR3 contains 16 residues. CDR1 and CDR2 from the germline V gene are MNHEY and SMNVEV (reference sequence). CDR3 loop: CASSLRQDLMNTEAFF. CDR3 nucleotide sequence: TGTGCCAGCAGTTTACGGCAGGATCTTATGAACACTGAAGCTTTCTTT.

This clonotype was recorded at least ten times. V is TRBV9 and J is TRBJ2-7; D perhaps matches TRBD2 (6 bases). The germline V gene has CDR1 SGDLS and CDR2 YYNGEE. V was trimmed by 4 bases and J by 0 bases, leaving 11 bases between them. The CDR3 covers 14 residues. CDR3 sequence: CASSSGGSSYEQYF. The CDR3 region has the DNA TGTGCCAGCAGCTCCGGGGGAAGCTCCTACGAGCAGTACTTC.

The V call is TRBV6-1, the J call TRBJ2-5; the match to TRBD2 covers 7 bases. This CDR3 contains 14 residues. Trimming took 5 bases from V and 2 from J; bases not matched to a gene: 5. Germline CDR1 and CDR2: MNHNS and SASEGT. The CDR3: CASSPLADQETQYF. For the CDR3, the DNA is TGTGCCAGCAGTCCCCTAGCGGATCAAGAGACCCAGTACTTC.

This clonotype was seen ten or more times. The chain recombines TRBV7-9 with TRBJ2-7; the D is unclear. V was shortened by 3 bases and J by 4 bases, with 10 bases between the two germline ends. The germline V gene has CDR1 SEHNR and CDR2 FQNEAQ (reference sequence). This CDR3 is 13 amino acids long. The CDR3, as DNA: TGTGCCAGCAGCTTCGACATCAAATACGAGCAGTACTTC. This gives the protein CASSFDIKYEQYF.

V is TRBV20-1 and J is TRBJ2-7; D gene uncertain. V was cut by 1 base and J by 2 bases, with 12 bases left in between. The CDR3 totals 14 residues. The V gene's germline CDR1 is DFQATT and CDR2 SNEGSKA (reference sequence). The DNA for the CDR3 is TGCAGTGCTAGAGGTTTGACTGGGGCCTACGAGCAGTACTTC. It encodes CSARGLTGAYEQYF.

The chain joins TRBV10-3 to TRBJ2-7; D may be TRBD1 or TRBD2 (5 bases each). Germline assignment: CDR1 ENHRY and CDR2 SYGVKD. V lost 6 bases, J lost 2 bases, and 17 bases lay in between. The CDR3 length is 15 residues. The CDR3 spells CAIREGFRAAYEQYF. As DNA, the CDR3 is TGTGCCATCAGAGAGGGATTCAGGGCTGCCTACGAGCAGTACTTC.

The chain carries TRBV4-3 and TRBJ2-3; D is undetermined. This CDR3 spans 15 amino acids. The ends were cut back, 3 bases at V and 2 bases at J, with 12 bases in the middle. Germline-derived CDR1 and CDR2 are LGHNA and YSLEER. The CDR3 DNA is TGCGCCAGCAGCCACGTGAAGCGACTCACAGATACGCAGTATTTT. Encoded protein: CASSHVKRLTDTQYF.

DNA of the CDR3: TGTGCCAGCAGCGGGAGCCCCTACGAGCAGTACTTC. Encoded protein: CASSGSPYEQYF. The V and J genes are TRBV28 and TRBJ2-7, with D tentatively TRBD2 (6 bases). This CDR3 contains 12 residues. Germline V gene lookup returns CDR1 MDHEN and CDR2 SYDVKM. Trimming cost V 6 bases and J 2 bases, with 8 bases left between them.

The chain combines TRBV9 with TRBJ2-2, with D hard to call. The CDR3 covers 11 residues. CDR1 is SGDLS and CDR2 is YYNGEE in the germline V gene. V shed 7 bases and J shed 8 bases, with 9 bases lying between them. The CDR3 DNA sequence: TGTGCCAGCCAACCCCAAGGGGAGCTGTTTTTT. Its translation: CASQPQGELFF.

This clonotype has at least ten counts. CDR3 in amino acids: CSARSGTEGSPLHF. The CDR3 nucleotides read TGCAGTGCTAGATCCGGGACAGAAGGCTCACCCCTCCACTTT. This chain joins TRBV20-1 and TRBJ1-6; TRBD1 matches at 7 bases. Germline values: CDR1 DFQATT, CDR2 SNEGSKA (reference sequence). The CDR3 runs 14 residues. J gave up 10 bases and V 2 bases, and 8 bases lay outside the gene matches.

This clonotype was detected only a few times. The chain uses TRBV20-1 and TRBJ2-7, with D tentatively TRBD2 (6 bases). This CDR3 comprises 13 residues. Trimming took off 5 bases at V and 3 bases at J, with 14 bases between the two ends. CDR1 is DFQATT, CDR2 SNEGSKA, per germline (reference sequence). The CDR3 nucleotides read TGCAGTGCTGTAGCGGAGTGGGGCTACGAGCAGTACTTC. It encodes CSAVAEWGYEQYF.

The chain has TRBV30 and TRBJ1-2; no reliable D call. CDR3 length: 12 amino acids. Germline CDR1 reads GTSNPN; CDR2 reads SVGIG (reference sequence). The V end lost 0 bases, the J end lost 1 base, and 3 bases lay between the germline ends. The CDR3 DNA reads TGTGCCTGGAGTGTTAGTAACTATGGCTACACCTTC. The encoded protein is CAWSVSNYGYTF.